This TCR beta chain is from a study of cytomegalovirus exposure and HLA in healthy donors. Concerning this clone: What it recognizes is unknown.

CDR3 length equals 14 residues. V was clipped by 4 bases and J by 3 bases; unmatched bases: 2. Germline V gene sequence: CDR1 SGHRS, CDR2 YFSETQ. Both 60 Vbeta primers and 13 Jbeta primers went into the PCR. Here immunoSEQ multiplex PCR was the method, and the copy in TCRdb shows in-frame clones only, minus some. Altogether 95,000 to 150,000 clones are present, 80% to 90% being singletons, with the ten largest covering 1.1%. Every donor was a healthy person donating bone marrow. Study-level findings and limits: Later work showed greater clonal expansion in HLA-associated TCR beta chains than in equally common others. Being productive about 87% or about 30% of the time was typical of most TCR beta V segments in an earlier analysis.

This clonotype was sampled from a woman aged 30 to 39 in good health and CMV-seronegative. Input material: PBMCs. J is TRBJ1-3 and V is TRBV5-1; 9 nucleotides agree with TRBD1. CDR3 sequence reads: CASSPGQGGNTIYF. The CDR3 nucleotides are TGCGCCAGCAGCCCGGGACAGGGTGGAAACACCATATATTTT.